This T cell receptor (beta chain) is drawn from a study of naive and memory T cell subsets. Cells stained for CD3, CD4, CD8, CD45RA, CD27 and viability were sorted into four CD45RA/CD27 subsets. V lost 7 bases and J lost 0, with 14 bases in between. This CDR3 is built from 16 residues. CDR1 SGHRS and CDR2 YFSETQ come from the germline V gene. Of note for this clonotype: Its antigen is unknown.

Both TRBC1 and TRBC2 were covered by a beta constant-region primer of two equimolar oligonucleotides. Four rounds of PCR amplified the ligated cDNA using nested alpha and beta constant-region primers plus SP2. TCRdb ran MiXCR on the UMI-ligation and nested PCR reads and lists one entry per CDR3 protein. The sample lists under 35,000 distinct CDR3 sequences, around 18% seen once, with about 3.4% in the top ten. General study points: In naive cells, over 95% of TCR sequences were seen only once. TCR abundance followed a power law differing between naive and memory subsets.

Sequenced sample: effector memory CD4+ T cells from blood. Indicated subset: effector memory, CD45RA- CD27-. This TCR came from a human donor in good health. The V gene is TRBV5-1, the J gene TRBJ2-6; no clear D. The CDR3 region is CASGKNQVSGANVLTF. The CDR3 DNA sequence: TGCGCCAGCGGAAAAAATCAGGTCTCTGGGGCCAACGTCCTGACTTTC.